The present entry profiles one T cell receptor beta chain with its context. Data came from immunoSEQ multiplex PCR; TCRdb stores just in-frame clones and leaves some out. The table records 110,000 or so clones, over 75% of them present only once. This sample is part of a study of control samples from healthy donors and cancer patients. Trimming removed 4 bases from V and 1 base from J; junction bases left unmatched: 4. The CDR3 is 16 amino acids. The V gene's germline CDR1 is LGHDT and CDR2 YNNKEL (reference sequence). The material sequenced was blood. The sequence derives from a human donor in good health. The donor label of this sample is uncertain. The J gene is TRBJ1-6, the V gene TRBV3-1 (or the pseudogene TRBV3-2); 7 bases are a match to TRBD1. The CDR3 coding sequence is TGTGCCAGCAGCCTCTTGGGACAGTCCTATAATTCACCCCTCCACTTT. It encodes CASSLLGQSYNSPLHF.